These 25 T cell receptor beta chains originate from one sample sequenced in a study of T cell changes during pregnancy in multiple sclerosis. Profiling relied on immunoSEQ multiplex PCR, and the TCRdb table lists in-frame clones only, not all of them. This table holds under 45,000 clones, around 90% found once. The sample in question was CD4+ T cells from peripheral blood mononuclear cells, obtained in the second trimester of pregnancy. The receptors derive from a female donor with multiple sclerosis, enrolled in a pregnancy study.

J is TRBJ2-1 and V is TRBV7-3, with a tentative D call TRBD1 (5 bases). Trimming took 5 bases from V and 4 from J, leaving 18 bases between them. This CDR3 contains 16 residues. Germline values: CDR1 SGHTA, CDR2 FQGTGA. As DNA, the CDR3 is TGTGCCAGCAGCCCTAGACAGACCGCTCTATACAATGAGCAGTTCTTC. This codes for CASSPRQTALYNEQFF.

V usage is TRBV9 and J usage is TRBJ2-1; 10 bases are a match to TRBD1. The CDR3 length is 17 residues. Germline CDR1 reads SGDLS; CDR2 reads YYNGEE. The V gene end was trimmed by 0 bases and the J gene end by 4 bases; junction bases not matched to a gene: 7. The CDR3 loop is CASSVGGGQGIYNEQFF. Here the CDR3 DNA reads TGTGCCAGCAGCGTAGGGGGGGGACAGGGGATTTACAATGAGCAGTTCTTC.

The CDR3 sequence: CASSLLQGGQETQYF. The CDR3 DNA sequence: TGTGCCAGCAGCTTGCTACAGGGGGGCCAAGAGACCCAGTACTTC. The rearrangement uses TRBV5-4 and TRBJ2-5; 8 bases are a match to TRBD1. Germline V lookup: CDR1 SGHNT, CDR2 YYREEE (reference sequence). The CDR3 has 15 residues. The J segment lost 1 base and the V segment lost 1 base, leaving 3 bases of the junction unmatched.

The V call is TRBV10-3, the J call TRBJ2-4; 11 bases map to TRBD2. The CDR3 covers 14 residues. CDR1 ENHRY and CDR2 SYGVKD come from the germline V gene. Unmatched junction bases numbered 7, after V lost 10 bases and J lost 5 bases. The CDR3 region has the DNA TGTGCCACGCCGACTAGCGGGGACCAAAACATTCAGTACTTC. Translating gives CATPTSGDQNIQYF.

The chain combines TRBV18 with TRBJ1-5; 7 nucleotides align to TRBD1. This CDR3 contains 17 residues. V lost 2 bases, J lost 0 bases, and 7 bases stayed unmatched. The V gene's germline CDR1 is KGHSH and CDR2 LQKENI. The CDR3 loop reads CASSPGTDSYSNQPQHF. The CDR3 DNA follows: TGTGCCAGCTCACCAGGGACAGACTCTTATAGCAATCAGCCCCAGCATTTT.

The rearrangement uses TRBV10-3 and TRBJ2-2, with 10 nucleotides matching TRBD1. Trimming at V came to 6 bases and at J to 5 bases, leaving 0 bases not matched to a gene. The V gene's germline CDR1 is ENHRY and CDR2 SYGVKD. The CDR3 totals 13 residues. The CDR3 spells CAIRGQGTGELFF. The CDR3 nucleotides are TGTGCCATCAGGGGACAGGGGACCGGGGAGCTGTTTTTT.

V is TRBV29-1 and J is TRBJ1-5; perhaps TRBD1 as D (5 bases). The CDR3 has 14 amino acids. Trimming removed 7 bases at V and 0 bases at J, with 13 bases between. CDR1 and CDR2 from the germline V gene are SQVTM and ANQGSEA. CDR3 sequence: CSAGGGDSNQPQHF. CDR3 coding DNA: TGCAGCGCCGGGGGAGGGGATAGCAATCAGCCCCAGCATTTT.

This chain uses TRBV30 with TRBJ2-3, with 10 bases aligning to TRBD2. This CDR3 has 11 residues. V was clipped by 3 bases and J by 14 bases; unmatched bases: 5. The germline V gene encodes CDR1 GTSNPN and CDR2 SVGIG (reference sequence). CDR3 in DNA: TGTGCCTGGAGGGACAGCGGGAGGGTGTATTTT. Its protein product is CAWRDSGRVYF.

The genes are TRBV29-1 and TRBJ2-5; TRBD2 aligns across 13 bases. In germline, CDR1 is SQVTM, CDR2 ANQGSEA. This CDR3 region has 15 residues. J gave up 5 bases and V 5 bases, and 8 bases lay outside the gene matches. CDR3 sequence (DNA): TGCAGCGTTCGGACTAGCGGGAGTTGGGGGGAGACCCAGTACTTC. This sequence encodes CSVRTSGSWGETQYF.

The chain has TRBV28 and TRBJ2-5; D is possibly TRBD1 (6 bases). CDR3 length equals 15 residues. The germline V gene encodes CDR1 MDHEN and CDR2 SYDVKM. Trimming pared 5 bases from V and 0 bases from J, leaving 13 bases between. CDR3 in DNA: TGTGCCAGCAGTGGGCCGGACAGCTACCAAGAGACCCAGTACTTC. This encodes CASSGPDSYQETQYF.

The rearrangement uses TRBV29-1 and TRBJ2-3; 10 bases align to TRBD2. In germline, CDR1 is SQVTM, CDR2 ANQGSEA. The CDR3 totals 12 residues. Trimming cost V 7 bases and J 4 bases; bases outside gene matches: 2. Here the CDR3 reads CSEREGPDTQYF. In DNA form, the CDR3 reads TGCAGCGAGCGGGAGGGCCCAGATACGCAGTATTTT.

The CDR3 reads CASSMTGIRSGNTIYF. As DNA, the CDR3 is TGTGCCAGCAGCATGACAGGGATCCGCTCTGGAAACACCATATATTTT. The rearrangement links TRBV5-5 to TRBJ1-3; TRBD1 agrees at 7 bases. This CDR3 is built from 16 residues. In germline, CDR1 is SGHKS, CDR2 YYEKEE (reference sequence). With V trimmed by 4 bases and J by 0 bases, 7 bases remained unmatched.

The genes are TRBV7-2 and TRBJ2-7, with 13 bases lining up with TRBD2. The CDR3 length is 15 residues. The trim removed 2 bases at V and 7 bases at J, leaving 5 bases unmatched. Germline V gene lookup returns CDR1 SGHTA and CDR2 FQGNSA. In nucleotides, the CDR3 is TGTGCCAGCAGCTTACAACTAGCGGGAGGGGGAGAGCAGTACTTC. The encoded protein is CASSLQLAGGGEQYF. Supplemented by reference TRBV7-2 and TRBJ2-7, the full variable domain reads GAGVSQSPSNKVTEKGKDVELRCDPISGHTALYWYRQSLGQGLEFLIYFQGNSAPDKSGLPSDRFSAERTGGSVSTLTIQRTQQEDSAVYLCASSLQLAGGGEQYFGPGTRLTVT.

The rearrangement joins TRBV5-1 to TRBJ1-4, with 9 bases aligning to TRBD1. With V trimmed by 4 bases and J by 8 bases, 12 bases remained unmatched. In germline, CDR1 is SGHRS, CDR2 YFSETQ. The CDR3 contains 16 residues. CDR3 protein: CASSRNRGQVREKLFF. The CDR3 DNA sequence: TGCGCCAGCAGCAGAAACAGGGGGCAGGTGCGAGAAAAACTGTTTTTT.

The chain couples TRBV25-1 to TRBJ2-1; D might be TRBD1 (5 bases). The V end lost 8 bases, the J end lost 0 bases, and 14 bases lay between the germline ends. The CDR3 is 15 amino acids. The germline V gene encodes CDR1 MGHDK and CDR2 SYGVNS. The CDR3 reads CASRSDSYSYNEQFF. CDR3 nucleotide sequence: TGTGCCAGCCGCTCCGACAGCTACTCCTACAATGAGCAGTTCTTC.

This CDR3 is CASSEASHINTGELFF. In DNA, the CDR3 is TGTGCCAGCAGTGAAGCTAGTCATATAAACACCGGGGAGCTGTTTTTT. The chain employs TRBV6-1 and TRBJ2-2, with D hard to call. Trimming took off 0 bases at V and 2 bases at J, with 10 bases between the two ends. CDR1 and CDR2 from the germline V gene are MNHNS and SASEGT. The CDR3 totals 16 residues.

The V gene is TRBV5-6, the J gene TRBJ2-6; D gene uncertain. Germline values: CDR1 SGHDT, CDR2 YYEEEE. Trimming took 3 bases from V and 2 from J, leaving 9 bases between them. The CDR3 spans 15 residues. CDR3: CASSYPGTGANVLTF. CDR3 nucleotide sequence: TGTGCCAGCAGCTATCCAGGTACTGGGGCCAACGTCCTGACTTTC. The variable domain in full, completed from reference TRBV5-6 and TRBJ2-6, reads DAGVTQSPTHLIKTRGQQVTLRCSPKSGHDTVSWYQQALGQGPQFIFQYYEEEERQRGNFPDRFSGHQFPNYSSELNVNALLLGDSALYLCASSYPGTGANVLTFGAGSRLTVL.

The chain links TRBV2 to TRBJ2-2, with 7 bases lining up with TRBD1. The CDR3 extends over 18 amino acids. Germline CDR1 reads SNHLY; CDR2 reads FYNNEI. V gave up 0 bases and J gave up 5 bases; unmatched junction bases: 12. CDR3 amino acids: CASSEAYGWDSGTGELFF. The CDR3 DNA follows: TGTGCCAGCAGTGAAGCTTACGGATGGGACAGTGGGACCGGGGAGCTGTTTTTT.

V is TRBV6-1 and J is TRBJ2-7, with D tentatively TRBD2 (5 bases). Trimming removed 7 bases from V and 7 bases from J, with 14 bases in between. Germline lookup yields CDR1 MNHNS and CDR2 SASEGT. The CDR3 covers 12 residues. For the CDR3, the DNA is TGTGCCAGCACCGGGCCATCGGGGGAGCAGTACTTC. It is translated as CASTGPSGEQYF.

The chain couples TRBV6-5 to TRBJ2-4; unclear D gene. The CDR3 is 12 amino acids. Germline V lookup: CDR1 MNHEY, CDR2 SVGAGI. Between the trimmed V and J ends, which lost 4 bases and 7 bases, there was a span of 8 bases. Here the CDR3 reads CASSSTANIQYF. The CDR3, as DNA: TGTGCCAGCAGTTCAACTGCGAACATTCAGTACTTC.

This clone was recorded only once. The rearrangement joins TRBV11-3 to TRBJ2-1; 7 bases map to TRBD2. V lost 5 bases, J lost 8 bases, and 6 bases stayed unmatched. From germline, CDR1 is SGHNT and CDR2 YENEEA. This CDR3 is built from 13 residues. The CDR3 sequence is CASSPGGRDEQFF. In DNA, the CDR3 is TGTGCCAGCAGCCCTGGGGGGAGGGATGAGCAGTTCTTC.

This clone is medium-sized. The chain employs TRBV15 and TRBJ2-7; 7 nucleotides line up with TRBD1. The V and J ends lost 1 base and 0 bases, in that order; junction bases with no gene match: 0. This CDR3 comprises 14 residues. Germline assignment: CDR1 LNHNV and CDR2 YYDKDF (reference sequence). CDR3 sequence reads: CATSRGDSSYEQYF. The CDR3 DNA sequence: TGTGCCACCAGCAGAGGGGACAGCTCCTACGAGCAGTACTTC.

The chain carries TRBV4-2 and TRBJ1-1, with D hard to call. The CDR3 is made up of 13 amino acids. V was pared by 0 bases and J by 2 bases, with 4 bases between. CDR1 is LGHNA, CDR2 YNFKEQ, per germline. CDR3 protein: CASSQESNTEAFF. DNA for the CDR3: TGTGCCAGCAGCCAAGAGAGCAACACTGAAGCTTTCTTT.

The chain links TRBV20-1 to TRBJ1-5, with D unresolved. The ends were cut back, 6 bases at V and 11 bases at J, with 11 bases in the middle. The CDR3 runs to 10 residues. The germline gives CDR1 DFQATT, CDR2 SNEGSKA (reference sequence). CDR3 in amino acids: CSAQSIAQHF. The CDR3 nucleotides read TGCAGTGCCCAGTCGATCGCCCAGCATTTT.

The V call is TRBV2, the J call TRBJ1-6; D may be TRBD1 (6 bases). V gave up 8 bases and J gave up 3 bases, with 17 bases separating them. The CDR3 contains 16 residues. Germline-derived CDR1 and CDR2 are SNHLY and FYNNEI. In DNA form, the CDR3 reads TGTGCCAGCGATCGGGCTCAACAGGGCTATAATTCACCCCTCCACTTT. Amino acid sequence: CASDRAQQGYNSPLHF. The complete variable domain, with remaining parts taken from reference TRBV2 and TRBJ1-6, reads EPEVTQTPSHQVTQMGQEVILRCVPISNHLYFYWYRQILGQKVEFLVSFYNNEISEKSEIFDDQFSVERPDGSNFTLKIRSTKLEDSAMYFCASDRAQQGYNSPLHFGNGTRLTVT.